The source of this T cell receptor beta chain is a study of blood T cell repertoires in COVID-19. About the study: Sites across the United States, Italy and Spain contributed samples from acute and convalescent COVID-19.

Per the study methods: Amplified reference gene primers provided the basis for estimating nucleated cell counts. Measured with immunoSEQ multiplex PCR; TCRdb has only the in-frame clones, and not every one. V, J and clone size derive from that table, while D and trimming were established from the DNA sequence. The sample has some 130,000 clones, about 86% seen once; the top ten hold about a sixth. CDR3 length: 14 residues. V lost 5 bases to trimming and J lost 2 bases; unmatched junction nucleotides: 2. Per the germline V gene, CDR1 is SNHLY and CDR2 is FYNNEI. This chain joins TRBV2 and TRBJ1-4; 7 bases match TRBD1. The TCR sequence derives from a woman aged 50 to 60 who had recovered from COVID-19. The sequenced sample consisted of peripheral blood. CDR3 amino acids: CASSRQGTNEKLFF. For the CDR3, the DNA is TGTGCCAGCAGTAGACAGGGTACTAATGAAAAACTGTTTTTT.